This T cell receptor (beta chain) was sequenced for a study of molecular identifiers for immune sequencing clone quantification. Whole-study results and caveats: Approximately 1 million naive cells reportedly did not prevent detection of spiked Jurkat TCR RNA from one cell.

Germline V lookup: CDR1 GTSNPN, CDR2 SVGIG (reference sequence). Losses at the gene ends were 8 bases for V and 10 bases for J; bases not matched to a gene: 11. The CDR3 has 12 residues. Generation of bulk TCR libraries relied on previously described methods and listed TCR primers. TCRdb re-analysed the PCR reads in MiXCR, keeping a single row per CDR3 protein. The table shows over 600,000 distinct CDR3 sequences, with about 20% occurring only once. This clonotype was found many times. Its specificity is unknown. This sequence joins TRBV30 and TRBJ2-5, with 9 bases aligning to TRBD1. The sequence came from a human donor in good health. Some libraries in this study had Jurkat cell RNA spiked in. The sample was naive CD8+ T cells from blood, with Jurkat cell RNA spiked in. The subset denotes: FACS-sorted CD8+CD4-CCR7+CD45RA+ naive T cells. CDR3 region: CAGTGGPWLQYF. CDR3 sequence (DNA): TGTGCCGGCACAGGGGGCCCCTGGCTCCAGTACTTC.